This TCR beta chain was found in a study of shared clonotypes between healthy human individuals. The protocol was immunoSEQ multiplex PCR, while the TCRdb copy is restricted to in-frame clones and leaves out a portion. The sample lists approximately 100,000 clones, roughly 70% occurring once. Germline CDR1 reads SGHRS; CDR2 reads YFSETQ. Trimming took off 2 bases at V and 0 bases at J, with 12 bases between the two ends. This CDR3 is 15 amino acids long. The TCR originated in a woman aged 25 to 39 in good health. The chain recombines TRBV5-1 with TRBJ2-7; no clear D. The sequenced sample consisted of memory CD8+ T cells sorted from blood. Sample subset: CD45RO+ cells pooled with CCR7-negative TemRA cells. DNA for the CDR3: TGCGCCAGCAGCTTTCCCCGGGTGGGCTCCTACGAGCAGTACTTC. It is translated as CASSFPRVGSYEQYF.